A selection of T cell receptor beta chains follows, all from one sample in a study of cytomegalovirus exposure and HLA in healthy donors. Libraries were prepared by immunoSEQ multiplex PCR; TCRdb keeps only in-frame clonotypes and omits some of them. The table records more than 90,000 clones, around 80% of them present only once. Source material: PBMCs. The receptors shown here come from a woman aged 60 to 75 in good health and CMV-seronegative. The CDR3 runs from the conserved cysteine through the conserved F or W. The D gene is left open where the match is weak. Clone size is stated in some rows and not others, as once, few, many or a class when expanded.

CDR3aa | CDR3nt | v_gene | d_gene | abundance | j_gene
CASSREGAGNYGYTF | TGTGCCAGCTCACGGGAAGGGGCAGGGAACTATGGCTACACCTTC | TRBV18 | - | - | TRBJ1-2
CASSLDLLANYNEQFF | TGTGCCAGCAGCTTAGATTTACTAGCAAACTACAATGAGCAGTTCTTC | TRBV7-2 | - | - | TRBJ2-1
CASSLGAGTNTGELFF | TGTGCCAGCAGCTTGGGGGCGGGGACGAACACCGGGGAGCTGTTTTTT | TRBV5-6 | - | once | TRBJ2-2
CASSYSTGDLAFF | TGTGCCAGCAGTTACTCTACAGGGGACCTAGCTTTCTTT | TRBV6-6 | TRBD1 | few | TRBJ1-1
CASSIPGGSRGTQYF | TGTGCCAGTAGTATTCCGGGGGGCTCGCGGGGTACGCAGTATTTT | TRBV19 | - | once | TRBJ2-3
CASGLGVGQGTYGYTF | TGTGCTAGTGGTTTGGGTGTGGGGCAGGGTACCTATGGCTACACCTTC | TRBV12-5 | - | - | TRBJ1-2
CAIKRAGGIGETQYF | TGTGCCATCAAGCGTGCAGGGGGCATCGGAGAGACCCAGTACTTC | TRBV10-3 | TRBD1 | - | TRBJ2-5
CASSLGAQGRGETQYF | TGTGCCAGCAGCTTAGGGGCCCAGGGGAGAGGAGAGACCCAGTACTTC | TRBV11-3 | - | - | TRBJ2-5
CASSLTGGHEQYF | TGTGCCAGCAGCTTGACAGGGGGCCACGAGCAGTACTTC | TRBV11-2 | TRBD1 | few | TRBJ2-7
CASSQDYQVYNEQFF | TGCGCCAGCAGCCAAGATTACCAGGTGTACAATGAGCAGTTCTTC | TRBV4-3 | - | few | TRBJ2-1
CASSGTENQPQHF | TGTGCCAGCAGTGGGACAGAGAATCAGCCCCAGCATTTT | TRBV2 | - | - | TRBJ1-5
CASSQEQQGVYGDTQYF | TGCGCCAGCAGCCAAGAACAACAGGGGGTATACGGAGATACGCAGTATTTT | TRBV4-1 | TRBD1 | - | TRBJ2-3
CASNVETRRLHEQYF | TGCGCCAGCAATGTTGAGACTAGGAGACTCCACGAGCAGTACTTC | TRBV23-1 | - | few | TRBJ2-7
CASTILAGANTGELFF | TGTGCCAGCACCATCTTAGCCGGAGCGAACACCGGGGAGCTGTTTTTT | TRBV5-4 | - | - | TRBJ2-2
CASSLGTGKDQPQHF | TGTGCCAGCAGCCTTGGGACAGGGAAGGATCAGCCCCAGCATTTT | TRBV14 | TRBD1 | - | TRBJ1-5
CASSYGGGRETQYF | TGTGCCAGCAGTTACGGGGGGGGAAGAGAGACCCAGTACTTC | TRBV6-6 | TRBD2 | once | TRBJ2-5
CASSLAGQGLPLNVLTF | TGTGCCAGCAGTTTGGCGGGACAGGGTCTGCCTCTCAACGTCCTGACTTTC | TRBV27 | TRBD1 | - | TRBJ2-6
CASSFSGGSNQPQHF | TGTGCCAGCAGCTTCTCGGGGGGAAGCAATCAGCCCCAGCATTTT | TRBV7-2 | - | - | TRBJ1-5
CASRGGQEPQHF | TGTGCCAGCAGGGGAGGGCAGGAGCCCCAGCATTTT | TRBV2 | - | - | TRBJ1-5
CASSRGQGTNTGELFF | TGCGCCAGCAGCCGGGGACAGGGGACGAACACCGGGGAGCTGTTTTTT | TRBV4-3 | TRBD1 | - | TRBJ2-2
CASSQDRWTNSYEQYF | TGCGCCAGCAGCCAAGATCGGTGGACTAACTCCTACGAGCAGTACTTC | TRBV4-3 | - | - | TRBJ2-7
CASSETSGNTEAFF | TGTGCCAGCAGTGAAACCAGTGGGAACACTGAAGCTTTCTTT | TRBV2 | - | - | TRBJ1-1
CASSPETGGNTEAFF | TGTGCCAGCTCACCAGAGACAGGAGGGAACACTGAAGCTTTCTTT | TRBV18 | - | - | TRBJ1-1
CASSLSRGFYGYTF | TGTGCCAGCAGTTTGTCTAGGGGCTTCTATGGCTACACCTTC | TRBV28 | - | - | TRBJ1-2
CASIGISSNTEAFF | TGTGCCAGCATCGGGATATCGTCGAACACTGAAGCTTTCTTT | TRBV2 | - | - | TRBJ1-1
CASSLTSGGYNEQFF | TGTGCCAGCAGTCTTACTAGCGGGGGATACAATGAGCAGTTCTTC | TRBV6-5 | TRBD2 | - | TRBJ2-1
CASSQVSGAVQETQYF | TGCGCCAGCAGCCAAGTTAGCGGGGCTGTTCAAGAGACCCAGTACTTC | TRBV4-1 | TRBD2 | - | TRBJ2-5
CASSQDRDSYNEQFF | TGCGCCAGCAGCCAAGATCGGGACAGCTACAATGAGCAGTTCTTC | TRBV4-3 | TRBD1 | - | TRBJ2-1
CASTIDRPGGYTF | TGTGCCAGTACCATCGACAGACCGGGCGGCTACACCTTC | TRBV19 | - | - | TRBJ1-2
CASSRGILYGYTF | TGTGCCAGCAGCCGCGGGATCCTCTATGGCTACACCTTC | TRBV6-5 | - | - | TRBJ1-2
CASSPGCGGSNNSPLHF | TGTGCCAGCAGCCCCGGTTGTGGAGGCTCTAATAATTCACCCCTCCACTTT | TRBV6-7 | - | - | TRBJ1-6
CASSPTSGDYNEQFF | TGTGCCAGCAGTCCGACTAGCGGGGACTACAATGAGCAGTTCTTC | TRBV6-6 | TRBD2 | - | TRBJ2-1
CASSPPRTSGHADEQFF | TGCGCCAGCAGCCCTCCTAGGACTAGCGGCCATGCGGATGAGCAGTTCTTC | TRBV5-1 | TRBD2 | - | TRBJ2-1
CASSLPKNTGELFF | TGCGCCAGCAGCTTGCCAAAGAACACCGGGGAGCTGTTTTTT | TRBV5-1 | - | - | TRBJ2-2
CASSDPPSVELETQYF | TGTGCCAGCAGTGATCCACCCTCTGTCGAGTTGGAGACCCAGTACTTC | TRBV2 | - | - | TRBJ2-5
CASSQDVASSEQFF | TGTGCCAGCAGCCAAGATGTGGCTAGCAGTGAGCAGTTCTTC | TRBV14 | - | few | TRBJ2-1
CASSTRQNTGELFF | TGTGCCAGCAGCACCCGACAGAACACCGGGGAGCTGTTTTTT | TRBV5-4 | - | - | TRBJ2-2
CASLGTGSGYTF | TGTGCCAGTCTCGGGACAGGGAGTGGCTACACCTTC | TRBV19 | TRBD1 | once | TRBJ1-2
CASSLGLAGATDTQYF | TGTGCCAGCAGCTTAGGACTAGCGGGGGCCACAGATACGCAGTATTTT | TRBV5-4 | TRBD2 | few | TRBJ2-3
CASSSPAGQYF | TGTGCCAGCAGTTCGCCCGCGGGGCAGTACTTC | TRBV6-5 | - | once | TRBJ2-7
CASSLFGTGGTSNEKLFF | TGCGCCAGCAGCTTGTTTGGGACAGGGGGTACTTCTAATGAAAAACTGTTTTTT | TRBV5-1 | TRBD1 | - | TRBJ1-4
CASTWTGNGYTF | TGTGCCAGTACCTGGACAGGGAATGGCTACACCTTC | TRBV19 | TRBD1 | - | TRBJ1-2
CAISESRPGRAGGPNEQFF | TGTGCCATCAGTGAGTCGAGGCCCGGGAGAGCGGGAGGGCCCAATGAGCAGTTCTTC | TRBV10-3 | TRBD2 | - | TRBJ2-1
CASSEQSAQYTDTQYF | TGTGCCAGCAGTGAACAATCAGCGCAGTACACAGATACGCAGTATTTT | TRBV6-1 | - | - | TRBJ2-3
CASSYSRQGLNTQYF | TGTGCCAGCAGTTACTCGAGGCAGGGACTAAATACGCAGTATTTT | TRBV6-5 | TRBD2 | once | TRBJ2-3
CASSIEARGNQPQHF | TGTGCCAGTAGTATAGAGGCCAGGGGCAATCAGCCCCAGCATTTT | TRBV19 | - | - | TRBJ1-5
CASTTGSKDTEAFF | TGTGCCAGTACTACAGGGAGTAAGGACACTGAAGCTTTCTTT | TRBV6-1 | - | once | TRBJ1-1
CASRGQGSTGELFF | TGTGCCAGCAGGGGACAGGGGAGCACCGGGGAGCTGTTTTTT | TRBV6-5 | TRBD1 | - | TRBJ2-2
CASSPPGGFNEQFF | TGTGCCAGCTCACCGCCAGGGGGTTTCAATGAGCAGTTCTTC | TRBV18 | TRBD1 | - | TRBJ2-1
CSVEDPRDNNFDEQFF | TGCAGCGTTGAAGATCCGCGGGATAACAACTTCGATGAGCAGTTCTTC | TRBV29-1 | - | - | TRBJ2-1
CASSDPSTGAEAFF | TGTGCCAGCAGTGACCCCTCCACAGGGGCTGAAGCTTTCTTT | TRBV25-1 | TRBD1 | - | TRBJ1-1
CAWSVPAGEGLNQPQHF | TGTGCCTGGAGTGTACCGGCAGGGGAGGGTCTAAATCAGCCCCAGCATTTT | TRBV30 | - | - | TRBJ1-5
CASSLELAGYVREQYF | TGTGCCAGCAGCTTAGAGTTAGCGGGCTACGTCCGGGAGCAGTACTTC | TRBV7-8 | TRBD2 | - | TRBJ2-7
CASSQALDRGYGAYEQYF | TGCGCCAGCAGCCAAGCTCTGGACAGGGGGTATGGGGCCTACGAGCAGTACTTC | TRBV4-3 | TRBD1 | - | TRBJ2-7
CASSGGAFSGANVLTF | TGTGCCAGCAGTGGTGGGGCCTTCTCTGGGGCCAACGTCCTGACTTTC | TRBV2 | - | - | TRBJ2-6
CASSFSGSEAFF | TGTGCCAGCAGCTTTTCGGGGAGCGAAGCTTTCTTT | TRBV5-6 | - | few | TRBJ1-1
CASSYETGIRSPLHF | TGTGCCAGCAGCTACGAAACAGGGATCCGCTCACCCCTCCACTTT | TRBV5-6 | - | - | TRBJ1-6
CASSLDEGAAYTEAFF | TGTGCCAGCAGCTTGGACGAGGGGGCTGCCTACACTGAAGCTTTCTTT | TRBV5-6 | TRBD1 | - | TRBJ1-1